The TCR beta chain described here comes from a study of blood T cell repertoires in COVID-19 (dated by TCRdb to between 2020 and 2021). Notes on the research overall: Collaborator samples came from the United States, Italy and Spain and covered acute and convalescent phases of COVID-19. The prospective study material was composed of cDNA or gDNA derived from T cells, B-cell-depleted T cells, or PBMCs. The dataset comprised deeply sampled blood TCRbeta repertoires from subjects exposed to, actively infected with, or recovered from COVID-19. The repertoires were released in a freely available public database meant as a resource for research on the immune response to SARS-CoV-2. The samples were drawn from the first 160 participants of the ongoing ImmuneRACE study and from 1,254 subjects provided by 6 global collaborators. Sample metadata almost always included a de-identified subject ID, COVID-19 status, age in years and sex. Where available, HLA class I and class II types were obtained from metadata supplied by the sample provider rather than from assay-based typing.

A second Seattle source provided samples from volunteer blood donors who had recovered from COVID-19. Each collaborating institution followed its own protocols to collect whole blood in K2EDTA tubes. For TCRbeta analysis, collaborator samples were shipped as frozen whole blood, as isolated PBMCs, or as DNA extracted from either sample type. A remark on this clone: Its cognate antigen has yet to be identified. Per-nucleotide qualities are absent, and no much larger clonotype sits a single base away.

TCRbeta CDR3 regions were amplified from genomic DNA by means of the immunoSEQ Assay, a bias-controlled multiplex PCR. The original methods were these. The number of nucleated cells in each sample was estimated from the amplification of reference gene primers within the assay. Sequence reads were collapsed and filtered to measure the absolute abundance of every unique TCRbeta CDR3 rearrangement. Productive Simpson clonality was computed per sample as the square root of Simpson's diversity index over productive rearrangements. TCRdb provides this immuneACCESS table in a form limited to in-frame rearrangements. Some clones are lacking; in checked studies, under half of them reflect an unresolved V gene, and why the rest are absent is not known. V, J and clone size were drawn from that table, and D and trimming were deduced from the DNA. In this sample the table shows 200,000 to 250,000 clones, about nine tenths of which occur a single time. Around 6.5% of the sample is in the top ten clones.

What the research found in general, with its limitations: The quantity of clinical and demographic metadata differed by source and by participant and was supplied without curation.

CDR1 SQVTM and CDR2 ANQGSEA are derived from the germline V gene. V loses 0 bases of germline sequence and J loses 4 bases, and the interval between the two ends is 9 bases. From the cysteine through the phenylalanine, the CDR3 covers 13 amino acids. Only CDR3 DNA is held: 39 bases, read in frame from base 1. The V gene is TRBV29-1 and the J gene is TRBJ2-5; the D gene assignment is ambiguous. Sequencing used peripheral blood. This TCR was sampled from a man in his 60s who had recovered from COVID-19. The CDR3 amino acid sequence is: CSVEDQRRETQYF. The sequenced DNA is TGCAGCGTTGAAGATCAAAGGAGAGAGACCCAGTACTTC.